This T cell receptor beta chain appears in the sequencing data of a study of T cells in Graves' hyperthyroidism and ophthalmopathy (dated by TCRdb to between 2017 and 2020). Study-wide context: Peripheral blood was sampled at the time of initial diagnosis, prior to any treatment. To identify TCR V-J signatures that set the groups apart, the researchers used a discovery cohort of 100 or so patients, made up of approximately 43 with Graves' ophthalmopathy and 55 to 65 with stable Graves' hyperthyroidism. Whether ophthalmopathy could be predicted prospectively was tested in an independent validation cohort made up of about 18 hyperthyroidism patients plus 17 patients who later progressed to ophthalmopathy. The 100 discovery patients were randomly split 7:3 into training and test sets. In addition, the study compared T-cell repertoires in thyroid tissue and in blood from about 6 Graves' hyperthyroidism patients. Once sampling was done, hyperthyroidism patients were given methimazole at a starting dose of 30 mg daily, whereas ophthalmopathy patients were given high-dose intravenous methylprednisolone. The paper describes TCR Vbeta CDR3 sequencing of 120 to 150 peripheral blood samples, made up of about 41 ophthalmopathy patients, roughly 75 hyperthyroidism patients and 17 progressor patients. General conclusions and limits of the study: Most expanded thyroid clonotypes (frequency above 0.001) were also detected in blood, a finding suggesting that blood repertoires may reflect thyroid immune responses. In cross-validation, a model built on a 13 V-J signature told ophthalmopathy apart from stable hyperthyroidism with just under 90% sensitivity and around 83% specificity, and in testing the same model reached 80%/75%. In validation, the model predicted progression to ophthalmopathy a median of about 5.9 months before onset, with about 71% sensitivity and almost 75% specificity. No statistical method was used to fix the sample size in advance, and group allocation was not hidden from the investigators.

Ends trimmed: V by 7 bases, J by 4 bases; bases unmatched to a gene: 16. From its cysteine to its phenylalanine, the CDR3 spans 16 amino acids. Solely the CDR3 DNA is kept, with 48 bases framed from the first base. Amplification of TCR beta CDR3 regions was carried out from RNA transcripts. The TCR CDR3 was subjected to a first round of RT-PCR using the HTBI primer set and the Qiagen OneStep RT-PCR kit. Libraries were constructed in a second round of multiplex PCR, after which size selection and purification were performed. Sequencing of the libraries was done on an Illumina HiSeq2000 using paired-end 100 bp reads. The paper's data handling went like this. Raw data were processed with SOAPnuke, discarding reads with adapters, uncalled bases, mean Phred below 15, or no exact constant-primer or identifier match. COPE v1.2.5 was used to merge high-quality paired reads, and clonotypes were defined as unique nucleotide sequences. Clonotypes were aligned to IMGT TRBV, TRBD and TRBJ reference segments using MiTCR v1.1. Analysis was restricted to V-J combinations with a frequency above 0.0001, which covered just over 98% of repertoires. The TCS score was defined as the ratio of F50 (clonal expansion) to E x V (chaos), calculated using BLOSUM62-based TCRdist between CDR3 peptides within each V-J. Welch's t-statistics and random forest reduced approximately 520 V-J features to fewer than 15, which were used in a naive Bayes classifier (R e1071). TCRdb ran its own pipeline on the public reads, namely fastp trimming at Q25 and MiXCR clone calling, and kept in-frame beta chains. Duplicate CDR3 protein sequences are folded into a single record with the most common DNA and genes. The V and J calls follow TCRdb's processing rather than the paper's. The sample contains around 600,000 distinct CDR3 sequences, 14% of them found a single time. The ten top clones hold roughly 7% of the sample.

This clonotype was found a few times. Its antigen remains undetermined. No base qualities exist here, and no much larger clone lies one base off it. Ophthalmopathy patients had moderately to severely active disease, with a Clinical Activity Score of 3 or more, a NOSPECS grade of 4 or more, and a disease duration of less than 3 months. Exclusion was applied to patients with uncontrolled infections, other autoimmune diseases, pregnancy or lactation. Diagnoses were established on the basis of clinical symptoms, serum thyroxine and TRAb, thyroid ultrasound, and orbital computed tomography. PBMCs were isolated from more than 9 ml of fresh peripheral blood by Ficoll-Paque density gradient centrifugation. Total RNA was extracted with Trizol reagent, and quality was checked on an Agilent 2100 Bioanalyzer.

The sequence was collected from a woman aged 18-29 years with Graves' ophthalmopathy. The rearrangement joined TRBV12-3 or TRBV12-4 to TRBJ2-7; 7 central nucleotides agree with TRBD2. The sequenced material came from blood. In nucleotide form, the sequence is TGTGCCAGCAATACCGCGATGACGGGAGGTTCTTACGAGCAGTACTTC. Its protein reads: CASNTAMTGGSYEQYF.